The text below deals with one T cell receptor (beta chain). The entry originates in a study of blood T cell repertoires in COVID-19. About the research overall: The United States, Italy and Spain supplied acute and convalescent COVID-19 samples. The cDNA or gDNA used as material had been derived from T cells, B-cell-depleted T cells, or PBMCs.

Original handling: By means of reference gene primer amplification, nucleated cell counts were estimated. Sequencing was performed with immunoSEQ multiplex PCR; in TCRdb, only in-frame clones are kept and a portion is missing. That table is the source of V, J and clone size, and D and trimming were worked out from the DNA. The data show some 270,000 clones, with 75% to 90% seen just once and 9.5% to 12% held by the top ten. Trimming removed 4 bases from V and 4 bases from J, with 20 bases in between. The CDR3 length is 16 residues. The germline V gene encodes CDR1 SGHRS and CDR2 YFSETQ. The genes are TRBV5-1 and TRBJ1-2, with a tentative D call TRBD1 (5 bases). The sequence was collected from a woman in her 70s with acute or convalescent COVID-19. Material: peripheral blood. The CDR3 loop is CASSTGPRTGGYGYTF. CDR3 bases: TGCGCCAGCAGCACTGGACCCAGGACCGGGGGCTATGGCTACACCTTC. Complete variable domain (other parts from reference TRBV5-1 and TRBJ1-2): KAGVTQTPRYLIKTRGQQVTLSCSPISGHRSVSWYQQTPGQGLQFLFEYFSETQRNKGNFPGRFSGRQFSNSRSEMNVSTLELGDSALYLCASSTGPRTGGYGYTFGSGTRLTVV.